The 10 T cell receptor beta chains given below trace back to one sample, sequenced in a study of blood T cell repertoires in COVID-19. The data were produced by immunoSEQ multiplex PCR, yet TCRdb's version contains in-frame clones alone and is incomplete. The sample includes some 250,000 clones, roughly 86% of them seen just once. Material for sequencing was peripheral blood. The receptors here all came from an older woman with COVID-19, enrolled during active disease.

The V and J genes are TRBV9 and TRBJ1-6; 10 nucleotides line up with TRBD1. Losses at the gene ends were 3 bases for V and 9 bases for J; bases not matched to a gene: 6. The V gene's germline CDR1 is SGDLS and CDR2 YYNGEE. This CDR3 has 15 residues. CDR3 coding DNA: TGTGCCAGCAGCGCGGCGGGACAGGGGATTTCACCCCTCCACTTT. This translates into CASSAAGQGISPLHF.

The V and J genes are TRBV6-2 or TRBV6-3 and TRBJ2-5; D unresolved. The CDR3 has 11 amino acids. V was clipped by 6 bases and J by 5 bases, with 7 bases between them. Germline CDR1 and CDR2: MNHEY and SVGEGT. The CDR3 DNA sequence: TGTGCCAGCAGCCCCCGGGAGACCCAGTACTTC. This codes for CASSPRETQYF.

Regarding this clone: One end of the junction varies from germline; a read error may be responsible. The rearrangement links TRBV7-9 to TRBJ1-6, with D perhaps TRBD1 (5 bases). Germline assignment: CDR1 SEHNR and CDR2 FQNEAQ (reference sequence). The CDR3 spans 14 residues. CDR3 region: CASSLDRINSPLHF. The CDR3 nucleotides read TGTGCCAGCAGCTTAGACAGGATTAATTCGCCCCTCCACTTT.

The J gene is TRBJ1-2, the V gene TRBV7-8; 10 nucleotides align to TRBD1. The CDR3 is 15 residues long. Germline values: CDR1 SGHVS, CDR2 FQNEAQ. With 0 bases clipped from V and 5 bases from J, the junction kept 3 bases outside the gene matches. CDR3 protein: CASSLADRGVYGYTF. Here the CDR3 DNA reads TGTGCCAGCAGCTTAGCGGACAGGGGGGTTTATGGCTACACCTTC.

The J gene is TRBJ1-4, the V gene TRBV28; D is unresolved. This CDR3 region has 15 residues. Germline-derived CDR1 and CDR2 are MDHEN and SYDVKM. Trimming pared 6 bases from V and 7 bases from J, leaving 18 bases between. CDR3 in amino acids: CASRPSGGTVEKLFF. The CDR3 DNA reads TGTGCCAGCAGGCCATCGGGTGGTACGGTTGAAAAACTGTTTTTT. The variable domain in full, with the rest retrieved from reference TRBV28 and TRBJ1-4, is DVKVTQSSRYLVKRTGEKVFLECVQDMDHENMFWYRQDPGLGLRLIYFSYDVKMKEKGDIPEGYSVSREKKERFSLILESASTNQTSMYLCASRPSGGTVEKLFFGSGTQLSVL.

The count of this clone is one. The chain uses TRBV11-2 and TRBJ2-7; a weak D match, TRBD1 (5 bases). V lost 1 base to trimming and J lost 5 bases, with 12 bases between them. This CDR3 is 14 amino acids long. Germline V gene data show CDR1 as SGHAT and CDR2 as FQNNGV. As DNA, the CDR3 is TGTGCCAGCAGCTTAGGGGGCCGAAACAACGAGCAGTACTTC. It codes for CASSLGGRNNEQYF. Full variable domain (rest looked up from reference TRBV11-2 and TRBJ2-7): EAGVAQSPRYKIIEKRQSVAFWCNPISGHATLYWYQQILGQGPKLLIQFQNNGVVDDSQLPKDRFSAERLKGVDSTLKIQPAKLEDSAVYLCASSLGGRNNEQYFGPGTRLTVT.

The V call is TRBV19, the J call TRBJ1-4; a weak D match, TRBD1 (5 bases). Germline V gene sequence: CDR1 LNHDA, CDR2 SQIVND (reference sequence). This CDR3 comprises 16 residues. With 8 bases removed from V and 0 bases from J, the gap between germline ends came to 16 bases. DNA for the CDR3: TGTGCCAGTTCTTTCGCAGGGCGCGCAACTAATGAAAAACTGTTTTTT. As protein: CASSFAGRATNEKLFF.

V gene TRBV4-1 combines with J gene TRBJ2-5, with 10 bases aligning to TRBD1. With V trimmed by 5 bases and J by 5 bases, 14 bases remained unmatched. Germline V gene lookup returns CDR1 MGHRA and CDR2 YSYEKL. The CDR3 sequence is 17 residues long. CDR3 sequence (DNA): TGCGCCAGCAGCTACAATCAAGCGACAGGGGGCACGGAGACCCAGTACTTC. Translated, it gives CASSYNQATGGTETQYF.

CDR3 in DNA: TGTGCCATTCCAGGGAATCGAGGTACTGAAGCTTTCTTT. Translating gives CAIPGNRGTEAFF. The chain joins TRBV28 to TRBJ1-1; the D gene is possibly TRBD1 (5 bases). Germline V CDR1 and CDR2: MDHEN, SYDVKM. The CDR3 runs to 13 residues. Trimming removed 10 bases from V and 5 bases from J, with 17 bases in between. Drawing the rest from reference TRBV28 and TRBJ1-1, the complete variable domain is DVKVTQSSRYLVKRTGEKVFLECVQDMDHENMFWYRQDPGLGLRLIYFSYDVKMKEKGDIPEGYSVSREKKERFSLILESASTNQTSMYLCAIPGNRGTEAFFGQGTRLTVV.

This chain uses TRBV28 with TRBJ2-1, with TRBD2 matching over 8 bases. Germline-derived CDR1 and CDR2 are MDHEN and SYDVKM. V trimming: 3 bases; J trimming: 7 bases; junction bases outside the gene matches: 8. There are 15 residues in the CDR3. CDR3 coding DNA: TGTGCCAGCAGTTTTATAGGCGGGAGGAGGAATGAGCAGTTCTTC. This translates into CASSFIGGRRNEQFF.